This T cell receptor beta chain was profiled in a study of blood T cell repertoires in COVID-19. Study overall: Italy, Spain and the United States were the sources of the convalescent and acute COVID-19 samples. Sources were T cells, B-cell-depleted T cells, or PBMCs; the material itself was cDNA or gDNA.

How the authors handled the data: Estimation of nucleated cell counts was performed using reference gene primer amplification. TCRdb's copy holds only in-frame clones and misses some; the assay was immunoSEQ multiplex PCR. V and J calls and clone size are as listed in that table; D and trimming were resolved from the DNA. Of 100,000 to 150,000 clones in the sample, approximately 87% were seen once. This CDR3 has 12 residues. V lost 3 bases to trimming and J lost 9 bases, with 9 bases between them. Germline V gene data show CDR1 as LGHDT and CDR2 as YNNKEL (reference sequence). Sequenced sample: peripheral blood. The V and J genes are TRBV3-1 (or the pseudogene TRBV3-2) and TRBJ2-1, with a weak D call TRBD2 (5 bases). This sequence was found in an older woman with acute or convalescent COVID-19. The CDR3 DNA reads TGTGCCAGCAGCCAGGCAGGACTTGAGCAGTTCTTC. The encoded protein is CASSQAGLEQFF.